Below, 31 T cell receptor beta chains from the same sample are listed, as sequenced in a study of blood T cells in healthy people across ages. For the second PCR, which ran for 7 to 11 cycles, a sample-barcoded 5' primer and a J-beta primer mix were used. TCRdb redid the calling of the 5' RACE reads with MiXCR, one entry per CDR3 protein. The table has around 1,500,000 distinct CDR3 sequences, approximately 30% seen once; the top ten hold more than 6%. Material for sequencing was blood. The source of these receptors is a woman younger than 45 in good health.

This chain links TRBV5-1 with TRBJ1-2; 7 nucleotides agree with TRBD1. Per the germline V gene, CDR1 is SGHRS and CDR2 is YFSETQ. This CDR3 has 12 residues. Trimming cost V 4 bases and J 6 bases; bases outside gene matches: 3. The CDR3 region is CASSMDRNGYTF. DNA for the CDR3: TGCGCCAGCAGCATGGACAGGAATGGCTACACCTTC.

Comments on this clonotype: A clone one base away is much larger, so this may be a read error. CDR3 DNA sequence: TGCAGCGCCGAAAGTCGGGACACGTCTTGCTATGGCTACACCTTC. Its protein is CSAESRDTSCYGYTF. This chain joins TRBV29-1 and TRBJ1-2, with a weak D call TRBD1 (6 bases). Germline assignment: CDR1 SQVTM and CDR2 ANQGSEA. Trimming took off 7 bases at V and 4 bases at J, with 22 bases between the two ends. This CDR3 is 15 amino acids long.

V is TRBV24-1 and J is TRBJ2-1; 13 positions match TRBD2. CDR1 is KGHDR, CDR2 SFDVKD, per germline. After removal of 5 bases from V and 5 bases from J, the junction contained 2 bases not matched to a gene. The CDR3 totals 15 residues. The CDR3 DNA reads as TGTGCCACCAGTGCCGGACTAGCGGGGGACAATGAGCAGTTCTTC. It translates to CATSAGLAGDNEQFF.

A single count supports this clonotype. The chain carries TRBV13 and TRBJ2-2; 8 bases are shared with TRBD2. The ends lost 4 bases at V and 0 bases at J; junction bases unmatched: 13. CDR3 length equals 19 residues. Germline V lookup: CDR1 PRHDT, CDR2 FYEKMQ (reference sequence). The CDR3 DNA reads TGTGCCAGCAGCTCAGATGCGGGGGGACCTATATCGAACACCGGGGAGCTGTTTTTT. The encoded protein is CASSSDAGGPISNTGELFF.

The CDR3 is CASSTGTGASDTQYF. The CDR3 coding sequence is TGCGCCAGCAGTACCGGGACAGGAGCCTCAGATACGCAGTATTTT. The J gene is TRBJ2-3, the V gene TRBV5-1; 8 positions match TRBD1. Germline V gene lookup returns CDR1 SGHRS and CDR2 YFSETQ. The CDR3 sequence is 15 residues long. Trimming cost V 5 bases and J 4 bases; bases outside gene matches: 9.

This clonotype has a handful of counts. The gene calls are TRBV20-1 and TRBJ1-5; no definite D call. Germline V gene sequence: CDR1 DFQATT, CDR2 SNEGSKA (reference sequence). The ends were cut back, 0 bases at V and 3 bases at J, with 9 bases in the middle. The CDR3 covers 14 residues. CDR3 in DNA: TGCAGTGCTAGAGAGGGGAGGACCAATCAGCCCCAGCATTTT. Protein product: CSAREGRTNQPQHF.

This rearrangement joins TRBV20-1 to TRBJ2-4, with D possibly being TRBD2 (5 bases). This CDR3 is 13 amino acids long. Trimming took 6 bases from V and 13 from J, leaving 22 bases between them. Germline V gene lookup returns CDR1 DFQATT and CDR2 SNEGSKA (reference sequence). The CDR3 protein is CSAEGSGYNEQYF. The CDR3 DNA reads TGCAGTGCGGAAGGGAGCGGTTACAATGAGCAGTACTTC.

The sample holds a few counts of this clonotype. The rearrangement uses TRBV4-3 and TRBJ2-3; 7 bases align to TRBD2. CDR1 and CDR2 from the germline V gene are LGHNA and YSLEER. The J segment lost 3 bases and the V segment lost 0 bases, leaving 3 bases of the junction unmatched. This CDR3 region has 15 residues. The CDR3 bases are TGCGCCAGCAGCCAAGATCGGGGACTAACAGATACGCAGTATTTT. It specifies CASSQDRGLTDTQYF.

Comment on this clonotype: At one boundary the junction diverges from the germline segment, which might be a read error. J is TRBJ2-1 and V is TRBV12-3 or TRBV12-4; possibly TRBD1 or TRBD2 for D (5 bases each). The length of the CDR3 is 15 residues. The CDR3 loop reads CASTSGRAVYNGQFF. The CDR3 DNA reads as TGTGCCAGCACCTCAGGGCGAGCGGTCTACAATGGGCAGTTCTTC.

This clonotype was recorded at least ten times. The chain has TRBV12-3 or TRBV12-4 and TRBJ1-4; D perhaps matches TRBD1 (5 bases). The CDR3 is 14 amino acids. Trimming stripped 6 bases from V and 8 bases from J, with 16 bases between. CDR3 amino acids: CASRLSGTEEKLFF. The CDR3 nucleotides read TGTGCCAGCAGGCTAAGTGGGACGGAGGAAAAACTGTTTTTT.

The chain combines TRBV15 with TRBJ1-6; D remains ambiguous. Trimming left V 3 bases short and J 4 bases short, with 7 bases between. Germline V gene data show CDR1 as LNHNV and CDR2 as YYDKDF (reference sequence). This CDR3 has 14 residues. The CDR3 spells CATSRDLYNSPLHF. The DNA of the CDR3 is TGTGCCACCAGCAGGGACCTTTATAATTCACCCCTCCACTTT.

This clonotype was picked up many times. V and J are TRBV20-1 and TRBJ2-1; TRBD2 matches 10 bases. The CDR3 length is 13 residues. Germline assignment: CDR1 DFQATT and CDR2 SNEGSKA (reference sequence). Trimming removed 7 bases from V and 10 bases from J; junction bases left unmatched: 10. For the CDR3, the DNA is TGCAGTGTCATACTAGCGGGGTGGGGGGAGCAGTTCTTC. Translating it yields CSVILAGWGEQFF.

The CDR3 sequence: CASNPRTGRNEQYF. The CDR3 nucleotides read TGTGCCAGCAACCCTCGGACTGGCAGAAATGAGCAGTACTTC. The chain recombines TRBV2 with TRBJ2-5; D is possibly TRBD2 (5 bases). V was shortened by 7 bases and J by 11 bases, with 23 bases between the two germline ends. CDR1 SNHLY and CDR2 FYNNEI come from the germline V gene. This CDR3 is built from 14 residues. The complete variable domain, with remaining parts taken from reference TRBV2 and TRBJ2-5, reads EPEVTQTPSHQVTQMGQEVILRCVPISNHLYFYWYRQILGQKVEFLVSFYNNEISEKSEIFDDQFSVERPDGSNFTLKIRSTKLEDSAMYFCASNPRTGRNEQYFGPGTRLLVL.

This chain uses TRBV7-7 with TRBJ2-7; TRBD2 agrees at 7 bases. The germline gives CDR1 SSHAT, CDR2 FNYEAQ (reference sequence). This CDR3 has 14 amino acids. The V gene end was trimmed by 2 bases and the J gene end by 6 bases; junction bases not matched to a gene: 7. DNA of the CDR3: TGTGCCAGCAGCTTAAGCGACGGCGGGAGCGAGCAGTACTTC. Protein product: CASSLSDGGSEQYF.

The chain uses TRBV4-2 and TRBJ1-6; D is perhaps TRBD1 (5 bases). Germline V lookup: CDR1 LGHNA, CDR2 YNFKEQ. This CDR3 has 17 residues. The V and J ends lost 4 bases and 5 bases respectively, with 18 bases between them. CDR3 sequence: CASSPHRIGANNSPLHF. CDR3 nucleotide sequence: TGTGCCAGCAGCCCCCATCGGATAGGGGCTAATAATTCACCCCTCCACTTT.

V gene TRBV7-9 combines with J gene TRBJ1-3; TRBD1 matches 10 bases. This CDR3 contains 17 residues. CDR1 SEHNR and CDR2 FQNEAQ come from the germline V gene (reference sequence). V lost 5 bases, J lost 6 bases, and 13 bases stayed unmatched. CDR3 region: CASSIYAGTGAVNTIYF. The CDR3 nucleotides are TGTGCCAGCAGCATATACGCCGGGACAGGGGCCGTAAACACCATATATTTT. The entire variable domain, with the rest obtained from reference TRBV7-9 and TRBJ1-3, is as follows: DTGVSQNPRHKITKRGQNVTFRCDPISEHNRLYWYRQTLGQGPEFLTYFQNEAQLEKSRLLSDRFSAERPKGSFSTLEIQRTEQGDSAMYLCASSIYAGTGAVNTIYFGEGSWLTVV.

The chain carries TRBV20-1 and TRBJ2-1, with D tentatively TRBD1 or TRBD2 (5 bases each). V dropped 5 bases and J dropped 0 bases, with 11 bases sitting between them. The CDR3 has 14 amino acids. CDR1 and CDR2 (germline): DFQATT, SNEGSKA (reference sequence). CDR3 DNA: TGCAGTGCTGGGGCCGGGATCTCCTACAATGAGCAGTTCTTC. Residues: CSAGAGISYNEQFF.

In this sample, this clonotype turned up many times. The chain joins TRBV4-3 to TRBJ2-4, with D possibly TRBD1 on 6 matching bases. V was trimmed by 0 bases and J by 0 bases, leaving 18 bases between them. From germline, CDR1 is LGHNA and CDR2 YSLEER. This CDR3 is built from 19 residues. The CDR3 spells CASSQDWAQGPQAKNIQYF. The DNA of the CDR3 is TGCGCCAGCAGCCAAGATTGGGCCCAGGGGCCACAAGCCAAAAACATTCAGTACTTC.

This rearrangement joins TRBV9 to TRBJ2-4; 12 positions agree with TRBD2. Germline CDR1 SGDLS, CDR2 YYNGEE. The V gene end was trimmed by 4 bases and the J gene end by 9 bases; junction bases not matched to a gene: 17. This CDR3 is built from 18 residues. The CDR3 nucleotides are TGTGCCAGCAGCTCCGGAGCAACTAGCGGGGGGAAAGGGGGCATTCAGTACTTC. Translated: CASSSGATSGGKGGIQYF.

This clonotype was counted only a few times. A much more abundant neighbour one base away suggests this may be a read error. The chain recombines TRBV29-1 with TRBJ2-7, with TRBD1 matching 10 bases. There are 15 residues in the CDR3. Germline V gives CDR1 SQVTM, CDR2 ANQGSEA. The junction had 11 bases not matched to a gene; V was cut back by 7 bases and J by 2 bases. DNA of the CDR3: TGCAGCGGCCTGACGGGGACAGGGGCCCCCTACGAGCAGTACTTC. Its protein is CSGLTGTGAPYEQYF.

A remark on this clonotype: One end of the junction is discordant with germline, which a read error may explain. The genes are TRBV28 and TRBJ2-1; D gene uncertain. In germline, CDR1 is MDHEN, CDR2 SYDVKM. CDR3 size: 12 residues. The CDR3: CASSWFDNEQFF. The CDR3 DNA is TGTGCCAGCAGTTGGTTCGACAACGAGCAGTTCTTC.

This clonotype was picked up a small number of times. The V and J genes are TRBV20-1 and TRBJ2-1; D is uncertain. The ends were cut back, 3 bases at V and 0 bases at J, with 6 bases in the middle. Germline V gives CDR1 DFQATT, CDR2 SNEGSKA (reference sequence). The CDR3 covers 13 residues. The CDR3 coding sequence is TGCAGTGCTAGTCCTACCTCCTACAATGAGCAGTTCTTC. Its translation is CSASPTSYNEQFF.

This clonotype has only a few counts. The chain uses TRBV29-1 and TRBJ2-3; 8 bases match TRBD2. There are 14 residues in the CDR3. The junction had 5 bases not matched to a gene; V was cut back by 4 bases and J by 2 bases. CDR1 is SQVTM and CDR2 is ANQGSEA in the germline V gene. CDR3 in DNA: TGCAGCGTTGGTATAGCGGGGTCCACAGATACGCAGTATTTT. As protein: CSVGIAGSTDTQYF.

This clonotype was seen a few times. The chain couples TRBV7-9 to TRBJ2-3, with D possibly matching TRBD2 (5 bases). Between the trimmed V and J ends, which lost 10 bases and 8 bases, there was a span of 19 bases. The CDR3 totals 13 residues. The germline V gene has CDR1 SEHNR and CDR2 FQNEAQ (reference sequence). The CDR3 DNA sequence: TGTGCCACCTTTGCGGAAATCGAGGGTACGCAGTATTTT. Translation gives CATFAEIEGTQYF.

V usage is TRBV5-1 and J usage is TRBJ2-5, with 8 bases aligning to TRBD1. This CDR3 has 14 amino acids. V was clipped by 4 bases and J by 3 bases; unmatched bases: 5. CDR1 and CDR2 from the germline V gene are SGHRS and YFSETQ. This CDR3 is CASSVGQDKETQYF. The DNA of the CDR3 is TGCGCCAGCAGCGTGGGACAGGACAAAGAGACCCAGTACTTC.

This clonotype appeared a few times. V and J are TRBV20-1 and TRBJ2-1, with D maybe TRBD2 (6 bases). The CDR3 is 12 residues long. V shed 8 bases and J shed 9 bases, with 17 bases lying between them. Germline V gene lookup returns CDR1 DFQATT and CDR2 SNEGSKA (reference sequence). The CDR3 reads CSSLPLAGEQFF. As DNA, the CDR3 is TGCAGTTCGCTCCCACTAGCTGGTGAGCAGTTCTTC.

The chain recombines TRBV9 with TRBJ2-4, with D possibly TRBD2 on 7 matching bases. From germline, CDR1 is SGDLS and CDR2 YYNGEE. The CDR3 spans 12 residues. Between the trimmed V and J ends, which lost 2 bases and 13 bases, there was a span of 13 bases. The CDR3 DNA follows: TGTGCCAGCAGCGTGGGGGGGACAATGCAGTACTTC. Its translation is CASSVGGTMQYF.

This chain links TRBV20-1 with TRBJ2-7; D remains ambiguous. Trimming took 0 bases from V and 6 from J, leaving 15 bases between them. The germline V gene has CDR1 DFQATT and CDR2 SNEGSKA (reference sequence). CDR3 length: 14 residues. CDR3 coding DNA: TGCAGTGCTAGAGAGGGATCGGCAGGTGTCGAGCAGTACTTC. This codes for CSAREGSAGVEQYF.

This clonotype was seen more than once but under ten times. This chain uses TRBV6-2 or TRBV6-3 with TRBJ2-6; a weak D match, TRBD1 (5 bases). CDR1 is MNHEY, CDR2 SVGEGT, per germline. The CDR3 sequence is 15 residues long. V shed 6 bases and J shed 1 base, with 10 bases lying between them. CDR3 sequence: CASRHDRSGANVLTF. The DNA for the CDR3 is TGTGCCAGCAGACACGACAGATCTGGGGCCAACGTCCTGACTTTC.

A few counts support this clonotype. The chain recombines TRBV12-3 or TRBV12-4 with TRBJ1-2, with D hard to call. Deletions cut 6 bases from V and 7 bases from J, with 3 bases between. CDR3 size: 9 residues. Written as DNA, the CDR3 is TGTGCCAGCAGCAGTGGCTACACCTTC. It is translated as CASSSGYTF.

This clonotype has just a few counts. This chain links TRBV7-3 with TRBJ1-5; TRBD1 agrees at 8 bases. This CDR3 has 14 amino acids. The germline gives CDR1 SGHTA, CDR2 FQGTGA. The V segment lost 5 bases and the J segment 7 bases; nucleotides outside the gene matches: 7. CDR3 residues: CASSQTGGSQPQHF. The CDR3 bases are TGTGCCAGCAGCCAAACAGGGGGTTCCCAGCCCCAGCATTTT.